The rows below give T cell receptor beta chains drawn from one sample of a study of vaccination and CD4 T cells after COVID-19. One entry per CDR3 protein results from TCRdb running MiXCR on the PCR reads. The sample lists around 25,000 distinct CDR3 sequences, about 54% occurring once. No antigen has been assigned to these receptors. The sample comprised CD4+ T cells from blood, cultured in vitro. These receptors were collected from a human donor who had recovered from COVID-19. CDR3s include the opening cysteine and the closing phenylalanine or tryptophan.

v_call: TRBV19
cdr3_aa: CASSPPATAYGYTF

v_call: TRBV20-1
cdr3_aa: CSARVGSGNTDTQYF

v_call: TRBV20-1
cdr3_aa: CSAPMGVAGGPGPSKTQYF

v_call: TRBV7-2
cdr3_aa: CASSPQDLPGGEQYF

v_call: TRBV7-9
cdr3_aa: CASNRRPGDTIYF

v_call: TRBV6-2/TRBV6-3
cdr3_aa: CASSGHSHEQYF

v_call: TRBV28
cdr3_aa: CASSSELVGYF

v_call: TRBV7-8
cdr3_aa: CASRPTTGYEQYF

v_call: TRBV11-2
cdr3_aa: CASSLEVFQETQYF

v_call: TRBV6-2/TRBV6-3
cdr3_aa: CAARTGGGGQLQFEAFF

v_call: TRBV7-2
cdr3_aa: CASSLDRYTTDTQYF

v_call: TRBV5-1
cdr3_aa: CASSLEIGGWQETQYF

v_call: TRBV6-2/TRBV6-3
cdr3_aa: CASIWGQSLGGGELFF

v_call: TRBV29-1
cdr3_aa: CSAQQGAWEKTEAFF

v_call: TRBV19
cdr3_aa: CASSINRLGRANEQFF

v_call: TRBV7-9
cdr3_aa: CASSLVSDGYTF

v_call: TRBV7-2
cdr3_aa: CASSSSTSGRAHGELFF

v_call: TRBV9
cdr3_aa: CASSVNQETQYF

v_call: TRBV7-2
cdr3_aa: CASSHTGTKLGYTF

v_call: TRBV7-8
cdr3_aa: CASSLQGGRAFF

v_call: TRBV20-1
cdr3_aa: CSAPRGQVNTEAFF

v_call: TRBV11-2
cdr3_aa: CASSSTSGSSYEQYF

v_call: TRBV19
cdr3_aa: CASSPRTSGTAAYEQYF